Each of the 21 T cell receptor beta chains below was sequenced from the same sample in a study of control samples from healthy donors and cancer patients. The protocol was immunoSEQ multiplex PCR, while the TCRdb copy is restricted to in-frame clones and leaves out a portion. The data show roughly 20,000 clones, roughly 80% seen once. Sequenced input: PBMCs. Receptors originate from an elderly man with head and neck cancer.

The V gene is TRBV2, the J gene TRBJ1-6; D not certain. CDR3 size: 15 residues. CDR1 is SNHLY and CDR2 is FYNNEI in the germline V gene. V gave up 1 base and J gave up 4 bases, with 8 bases separating them. In nucleotides, the CDR3 is TGTGCCAGCAGTGAAGGGGCAGTGTATAATTCACCCCTCCACTTT. It encodes CASSEGAVYNSPLHF.

The chain has TRBV30 and TRBJ2-7; 7 bases match TRBD1. J gave up 3 bases and V 0 bases, and 5 bases lay outside the gene matches. Germline CDR1 and CDR2: GTSNPN and SVGIG (reference sequence). The CDR3 contains 14 residues. In DNA form, the CDR3 reads TGTGCCTGGAGTGTCCGACAGGGACACTACGAGCAGTACTTC. Protein sequence: CAWSVRQGHYEQYF. The full variable domain, rest sourced from reference TRBV30 and TRBJ2-7, is SQTIHQWPATLVQPVGSPLSLECTVEGTSNPNLYWYRQAAGRGLQLLFYSVGIGQISSEVPQNLSASRPQDRQFILSSKKLLLSDSGFYLCAWSVRQGHYEQYFGPGTRLTVT.

The chain joins TRBV12-2 to TRBJ2-3; the DNA was not used to check the table's D call, TRBD2. TRBV12-2 is tagged as a pseudogene. This CDR3 spans 17 amino acids. CDR3 loop: CASRLGMGLAFTDTQYF. The CDR3, as DNA: TGTGCAAGTCGCTTAGGAATGGGACTAGCGTTCACAGATACGCAGTATTTT.

The rearrangement joins TRBV5-1 to TRBJ1-6; D may be TRBD1 (5 bases). This CDR3 is built from 15 residues. Germline V gene sequence: CDR1 SGHRS, CDR2 YFSETQ. The V and J ends lost 1 base and 9 bases respectively, with 14 bases between them. CDR3 DNA sequence: TGCGCCAGCAGCTTGATGGGACCCAGGGTTTCACCCCTCCACTTT. Translation gives CASSLMGPRVSPLHF. Full variable domain (remainder filled in from reference TRBV5-1 and TRBJ1-6): KAGVTQTPRYLIKTRGQQVTLSCSPISGHRSVSWYQQTPGQGLQFLFEYFSETQRNKGNFPGRFSGRQFSNSRSEMNVSTLELGDSALYLCASSLMGPRVSPLHFGNGTRLTVT.

The J gene is TRBJ1-1, the V gene TRBV6-5, with D perhaps TRBD1 (6 bases). CDR1 is MNHEY, CDR2 SVGAGI, per germline. The CDR3 covers 15 residues. The V and J ends lost 0 bases and 2 bases respectively, with 10 bases between them. CDR3 sequence: CASSYSAGVNTEAFF. For the CDR3, the DNA is TGTGCCAGCAGTTACTCGGCAGGGGTAAACACTGAAGCTTTCTTT.

The genes are TRBV9 and TRBJ2-3, with TRBD1 as a possible D gene (7 bases). The CDR3 spans 15 residues. Germline CDR1 reads SGDLS; CDR2 reads YYNGEE. V lost 4 bases and J 0 bases, leaving 12 bases between the germline ends. The CDR3 coding sequence is TGTGCCAGCAGCAGGGCGGGACAGAGCACAGATACGCAGTATTTT. Encoded protein: CASSRAGQSTDTQYF.

The chain recombines TRBV9 with TRBJ2-5; D not certain. V shed 0 bases and J shed 5 bases, with 8 bases lying between them. Germline CDR1 reads SGDLS; CDR2 reads YYNGEE. This CDR3 is 13 amino acids long. CDR3 in amino acids: CASSVVSFETQYF. In DNA form, the CDR3 reads TGTGCCAGCAGCGTAGTTTCCTTCGAGACCCAGTACTTC.

The chain joins TRBV4-1 to TRBJ1-1; 7 nucleotides line up with TRBD1. This CDR3 has 16 residues. The V and J ends lost 2 bases and 2 bases, in that order; junction bases with no gene match: 8. Germline CDR1 and CDR2: MGHRA and YSYEKL. CDR3 in amino acids: CASSQPRQGFNTEAFF. The CDR3 nucleotides are TGCGCCAGCAGCCAACCGAGACAGGGTTTTAACACTGAAGCTTTCTTT.

The chain has TRBV27 and TRBJ2-4; D assignment may be TRBD1 or TRBD2 (5 bases each). From germline, CDR1 is MNHEY and CDR2 SMNVEV (reference sequence). V gave up 6 bases and J gave up 11 bases, with 23 bases separating them. CDR3 size: 15 residues. The CDR3 nucleotides are TGTGCCAGCAGCCCTTGGGGGTCGAATAGTTTAGTTCAGTACTTC. Its translation is CASSPWGSNSLVQYF.

The chain recombines TRBV3-1 (or the pseudogene TRBV3-2) with TRBJ2-5, with 10 bases fitting TRBD2. V shed 0 bases and J 2 bases; nucleotides not matched to a gene: 6. The CDR3 length is 17 residues. Germline CDR1 and CDR2: LGHDT and YNNKEL (reference sequence). The CDR3 is CASSQDLLAGLQETQYF. The CDR3 DNA reads TGTGCCAGCAGCCAAGATTTACTAGCGGGGCTACAAGAGACCCAGTACTTC.

The chain combines TRBV4-1 with TRBJ2-7; perhaps TRBD1 as D (6 bases). Germline CDR1 MGHRA, CDR2 YSYEKL. This CDR3 region has 13 residues. V was pared by 1 base and J by 10 bases, with 14 bases between. CDR3 DNA: TGCGCCAGCAGCCAAGGAATGGGGGCTCAACAGTACTTC. This codes for CASSQGMGAQQYF.

V usage is TRBV19 and J usage is TRBJ2-7; D ambiguous. V dropped 2 bases and J dropped 0 bases, with 5 bases sitting between them. CDR3 size: 13 residues. Germline CDR1 reads LNHDA; CDR2 reads SQIVND (reference sequence). CDR3 region: CASSIRNSYEQYF. The CDR3, as DNA: TGTGCCAGTAGTATACGCAACTCCTACGAGCAGTACTTC. The variable domain in full, completed from reference TRBV19 and TRBJ2-7, reads DGGITQSPKYLFRKEGQNVTLSCEQNLNHDAMYWYRQDPGQGLRLIYYSQIVNDFQKGDIAEGYSVSREKKESFPLTVTSAQKNPTAFYLCASSIRNSYEQYFGPGTRLTVT.

The chain couples TRBV7-2 to TRBJ2-1; tentatively, D is TRBD1 (6 bases). Per germline, CDR1 SGHTA and CDR2 FQGNSA. The CDR3 is 16 residues long. V shed 1 base and J shed 0 bases, with 10 bases lying between them. CDR3: CASSLVGTTSYNEQFF. The CDR3 DNA reads TGTGCCAGCAGCTTAGTTGGGACAACCTCCTACAATGAGCAGTTCTTC.

The V and J genes are TRBV4-1 and TRBJ1-6; unclear D gene. CDR1 MGHRA and CDR2 YSYEKL come from the germline V gene. The CDR3 contains 14 residues. V dropped 3 bases and J dropped 10 bases, with 13 bases sitting between them. The CDR3 nucleotides are TGCGCCAGCAGCCATAGCACGAAACTATCACCCCTCCACTTT. Its protein product is CASSHSTKLSPLHF.

This chain links TRBV28 with TRBJ2-5, with unresolved D. This CDR3 spans 10 amino acids. The V end was cut by 4 bases, the J end by 7 bases, with 4 bases between. CDR1 and CDR2 (germline): MDHEN, SYDVKM. The CDR3 DNA is TGTGCCAGCAGTTCAGGGACCCAGTACTTC. It translates to CASSSGTQYF. Complete variable domain (other parts from reference TRBV28 and TRBJ2-5): DVKVTQSSRYLVKRTGEKVFLECVQDMDHENMFWYRQDPGLGLRLIYFSYDVKMKEKGDIPEGYSVSREKKERFSLILESASTNQTSMYLCASSSGTQYFGPGTRLLVL.

The rearrangement joins TRBV19 to TRBJ1-2; D possibly corresponds to TRBD1 (5 bases). Germline lookup yields CDR1 LNHDA and CDR2 SQIVND (reference sequence). The CDR3 has 16 amino acids. V dropped 1 base and J dropped 4 bases, with 16 bases sitting between them. In DNA, the CDR3 is TGTGCCAGTAGTATAGCCACGACGGGGGAGAGCTATGGCTACACCTTC. This encodes CASSIATTGESYGYTF.

J is TRBJ2-7 and V is TRBV6-5; 9 bases agree with TRBD1. CDR3 length: 14 residues. Germline trimming cut 2 bases from V and 6 bases from J; bases unmatched to any gene: 5. Germline CDR1 and CDR2: MNHEY and SVGAGI. The DNA of the CDR3 is TGTGCCAGCAGTTACGGGACAGGGTCGGCCGAGCAGTACTTC. Translated: CASSYGTGSAEQYF.

The genes are TRBV5-1 and TRBJ2-7, with D perhaps matching TRBD2 (5 bases). The CDR3 contains 15 residues. Germline values: CDR1 SGHRS, CDR2 YFSETQ. V lost 7 bases to trimming and J lost 0 bases, with 17 bases between them. As DNA, the CDR3 is TGCGCCAGCTCCCCCGGGGTCGGAAACTCCTACGAGCAGTACTTC. Translated, it gives CASSPGVGNSYEQYF.

The V gene is TRBV5-5, the J gene TRBJ2-7, with D possibly TRBD1 on 6 matching bases. The CDR3 has 14 residues. V dropped 1 base and J dropped 11 bases, with 19 bases sitting between them. Per the germline V gene, CDR1 is SGHKS and CDR2 is YYEKEE (reference sequence). CDR3 amino acids: CASSLTPRQEFEYF. The CDR3, as DNA: TGTGCCAGCAGCTTGACCCCTAGACAGGAGTTCGAGTACTTC. Supplemented by reference TRBV5-5 and TRBJ2-7, the full variable domain reads DAGVTQSPTHLIKTRGQQVTLRCSPISGHKSVSWYQQVLGQGPQFIFQYYEKEERGRGNFPDRFSARQFPNYSSELNVNALLLGDSALYLCASSLTPRQEFEYFGPGTRLTVT.

This chain links TRBV7-2 with TRBJ2-3; maybe TRBD2 (5 bases). Germline assignment: CDR1 SGHTA and CDR2 FQGNSA. The CDR3 is 14 residues long. V dropped 5 bases and J dropped 2 bases, with 11 bases sitting between them. The CDR3 spells CASSMDFYTDTQYF. The CDR3 nucleotides read TGTGCCAGCAGCATGGACTTTTACACAGATACGCAGTATTTT.

V usage is TRBV7-3 and J usage is TRBJ2-2; D unclear. Per germline, CDR1 SGHTA and CDR2 FQGTGA. V lost 6 bases and J lost 5, with 7 bases in between. This CDR3 is 12 amino acids long. The CDR3 loop is CASSLVTGELFF. The CDR3 DNA is TGTGCCAGCAGTCTAGTTACCGGGGAGCTGTTTTTT. The variable domain in full, with the rest retrieved from reference TRBV7-3 and TRBJ2-2, is GAGVSQTPSNKVTEKGKYVELRCDPISGHTALYWYRQSLGQGPEFLIYFQGTGAADDSGLPNDRFFAVRPEGSVSTLKIQRTERGDSAVYLCASSLVTGELFFGEGSRLTVL.